This T cell receptor (beta chain) is from a study of spatial heterogeneity in lung cancer. Study context: Around 68 TRACERx patients with early, untreated non-small cell lung cancer donated samples. Sequences of the beta chain were consistently detected in greater numbers than alpha-chain sequences. Notes on the study in general: Detection of ubiquitous tumor TCRs in blood was higher at resection than follow-up.

A unique molecular identifier was carried by every single TCR cDNA molecule. TCRdb processed the 5' RACE reads anew with MiXCR; each CDR3 protein has one entry. Here the sample spans 50,000 to 60,000 distinct CDR3 sequences, less than 9% being singletons. Indicated time point: blood at routine non-recurrence follow-up after resection. The input material, whole RNA from tumor, nontumor lung or frozen PBMC, was sequenced unsorted. In this sample, this clonotype turned up a few times. The antigen remains unidentified. The sample was PBMCs, taken at follow-up. This TCR derives from a female donor with early-stage non-small cell lung cancer.

Here the CDR3 DNA reads TGTGCCAGCAGCTTACAACAGGGGTCCTACGAGCAGTACTTC. Protein sequence: CASSLQQGSYEQYF. This chain uses TRBV13 with TRBJ2-7, with 7 positions matching TRBD1. This CDR3 comprises 14 residues. Germline values: CDR1 PRHDT, CDR2 FYEKMQ (reference sequence). J gave up 1 base and V 2 bases, and 2 bases lay outside the gene matches.